This is a list of T cell receptor beta chains from one sample in a study of CD8 T cells in Susac syndrome. TCRdb called the immunoSEQ multiplex PCR reads again in MiXCR, with one record for every CDR3 protein. The repertoire holds 210,000 or so distinct CDR3 sequences, with approximately 94% as singletons. The specimen sequenced was CD4+ T cells from PBMCs. The receptors were gathered from a human donor with Susac syndrome. Both conserved end residues are part of each CDR3. Each record gives: clone size, D gene, V gene, J gene, CDR3 protein, CDR3 DNA. A D gene is named only where the DNA matches it firmly. Clone size, where shown, is once, few, many, or a class for clones that have expanded.

.	.	TRBV3-1	TRBJ2-3	CASSQDRNPTQYF	TGTGCCAGCAGCCAAGATCGGAACCCCACGCAGTATTTT
.	TRBD2	TRBV7-2	TRBJ2-1	CASSLAGLAGGYNEQFF	TGTGCCAGCAGCTTAGCGGGGTTAGCGGGAGGCTACAATGAGCAGTTCTTC
.	.	TRBV7-2	TRBJ2-2	CASSLAGLNTGELFF	TGTGCCAGCAGCTTAGCGGGGTTGAACACCGGGGAGCTGTTTTTT
.	.	TRBV10-3	TRBJ2-5	CAPPFGVTETQYF	TGTGCCCCTCCGTTCGGGGTCACAGAGACCCAGTACTTC
.	TRBD1	TRBV6-2/TRBV6-3	TRBJ2-1	CASERGQKQFF	TGTGCCAGCGAACGGGGACAGAAGCAGTTCTTC
.	TRBD1	TRBV5-1	TRBJ2-1	CASSLAGTGVTEQFF	TGCGCCAGCAGCTTGGCCGGGACAGGGGTAACTGAGCAGTTCTTC
.	.	TRBV7-9	TRBJ1-1	CASSPYLGGSTEAFF	TGTGCCAGCAGCCCCTACCTGGGAGGAAGCACTGAAGCTTTCTTT
once	.	TRBV20-1	TRBJ1-1	CSALGGLPTRDTEAFF	TGCAGTGCTCTAGGGGGACTGCCAACCCGGGACACTGAAGCTTTCTTT
.	.	TRBV20-1	TRBJ1-2	CSARDVEHGGYTF	TGCAGTGCTAGAGATGTTGAACATGGAGGCTACACCTTC
once	.	TRBV20-1	TRBJ1-6	CSARDYNSYNSPLHF	TGCAGTGCTAGAGATTATAACAGTTATAATTCACCCCTCCACTTT
once	.	TRBV12-3/TRBV12-4	TRBJ1-2	CASSFGWWKGYGYTF	TGTGCCAGCAGTTTTGGTTGGTGGAAGGGTTATGGCTACACCTTC
.	TRBD1	TRBV5-4	TRBJ2-1	CASSVDRGDYNEQFF	TGTGCCAGCAGCGTGGACAGGGGGGATTACAATGAGCAGTTCTTC
.	TRBD2	TRBV30	TRBJ2-2	CALPGLAGGETGELFF	TGTGCCTTACCGGGACTAGCGGGGGGAGAGACCGGGGAGCTGTTTTTT
.	TRBD1	TRBV20-1	TRBJ1-2	CSARLMDRANYGYTF	TGCAGTGCTCGCCTTATGGACAGGGCAAACTATGGCTACACCTTC
.	.	TRBV2	TRBJ1-2	CASSVLAVITF	TGTGCCAGCAGTGTCTTAGCGGTTATCACCTTC
.	.	TRBV4-2	TRBJ1-1	CASSQVSIGAAFHEAFF	TGTGCCAGCAGCCAGGTATCGATCGGGGCTGCCTTTCATGAAGCTTTCTTT
once	.	TRBV2	TRBJ1-4	CASHRNLDPLETLFF	TGTGCCAGCCACCGGAACCTAGACCCCCTCGAAACACTGTTTTTT
.	.	TRBV19	TRBJ1-6	CAGSQRVSYNSPLHF	TGTGCCGGCTCCCAGAGAGTATCCTATAATTCACCCCTCCACTTT
.	.	TRBV4-2	TRBJ1-2	CASSQPGRTNYGYTF	TGTGCCAGCAGCCAACCAGGCCGTACTAACTATGGCTACACCTTC
.	.	TRBV11-2	TRBJ2-2	CASSSPPARAGELFF	TGTGCCAGCAGCTCCCCCCCAGCCAGGGCCGGGGAGCTGTTTTTT
.	.	TRBV20-1	TRBJ1-1	CSASRAAWNTEAFF	TGCAGTGCTAGTAGGGCAGCATGGAACACTGAAGCTTTCTTT
.	.	TRBV6-5	TRBJ1-6	CASSYDDSPRGPLHF	TGTGCCAGCAGTTACGATGACAGTCCCAGGGGACCCCTCCACTTT
.	.	TRBV20-1	TRBJ2-2	CSAVDQSSMRELFF	TGCAGTGCTGTGGACCAATCCTCCATGAGGGAGCTGTTTTTT
.	.	TRBV6-6	TRBJ2-5	CASSYDSRVQETQYF	TGTGCCAGCAGTTACGACTCGCGGGTTCAAGAGACCCAGTACTTC
.	TRBD1	TRBV12-3/TRBV12-4	TRBJ2-3	CASSPGQDTDTQYF	TGTGCCAGCAGTCCCGGACAGGACACAGATACGCAGTATTTT
.	.	TRBV12-3/TRBV12-4	TRBJ1-5	CASSFGQDYQPQHF	TGTGCCAGCAGTTTTGGGCAAGATTATCAGCCCCAGCATTTT
.	TRBD2	TRBV7-9	TRBJ2-2	CASSQGTSGTGELFF	TGTGCCAGCAGTCAAGGGACTAGCGGAACCGGGGAGCTGTTTTTT
.	.	TRBV20-1	TRBJ2-5	CSASRFAFFSVRLQETQYF	TGCAGTGCTAGCCGGTTCGCATTCTTCTCTGTCAGGTTACAAGAGACCCAGTACTTC
once	.	TRBV28	TRBJ1-2	CASSSHVGGYTF	TGTGCCAGCAGTTCCCATGTGGGTGGCTACACCTTC
.	TRBD1	TRBV12-3/TRBV12-4	TRBJ1-6	CASSLQGQGNSPLHF	TGTGCCAGCAGTTTACAGGGACAGGGTAATTCACCCCTCCACTTT
.	.	TRBV10-2	TRBJ1-4	CASSESGDAANEKLFF	TGCGCCAGCAGTGAGTCGGGGGATGCGGCTAATGAAAAACTGTTTTTT
.	.	TRBV20-1	TRBJ2-7	CSATDTAYEQYF	TGCAGTGCCACGGACACTGCCTACGAGCAGTACTTC
.	TRBD1	TRBV20-1	TRBJ2-5	CSATGQGGETQYF	TGCAGTGCCACCGGACAGGGAGGAGAGACCCAGTACTTC
.	.	TRBV7-3	TRBJ2-1	CASSPGRYNEQFF	TGTGCCAGCAGCCCCGGGCGGTACAATGAGCAGTTCTTC
.	TRBD2	TRBV11-2	TRBJ2-5	CASSLGLVSGGSETQYF	TGTGCCAGCAGCTTAGGTCTTGTTAGCGGGGGGTCTGAGACCCAGTACTTC
.	.	TRBV2	TRBJ2-1	CASSERTTSYNEQFF	TGTGCCAGCAGCGAACGTACAACAAGTTACAATGAGCAGTTCTTC
.	.	TRBV18	TRBJ1-1	CASSPSGPMNTEAFF	TGTGCCAGCTCACCATCCGGGCCCATGAACACTGAAGCTTTCTTT
once	.	TRBV29-1	TRBJ2-7	CSVEGEVHEQYF	TGCAGCGTTGAGGGGGAAGTCCACGAGCAGTACTTC
.	.	TRBV11-2	TRBJ1-3	CASSHFRRSSGNTIYF	TGTGCCAGCAGCCATTTCAGGAGAAGCTCTGGAAACACCATATATTTT
.	TRBD2	TRBV25-1	TRBJ2-7	CASRGTSGFDEQYF	TGTGCCAGCAGAGGGACTAGCGGGTTCGACGAGCAGTACTTC
.	.	TRBV18	TRBJ1-5	CASSPDRSVQPQHF	TGTGCCAGCTCACCGGACAGAAGTGTTCAGCCCCAGCATTTT
.	TRBD2	TRBV20-1	TRBJ2-5	CSASWSGVNQETQYF	TGCAGTGCTAGTTGGAGCGGGGTTAACCAAGAGACCCAGTACTTC